This T cell receptor (beta chain) originates from a study of radiotherapy plus CTLA-4 blockade in lung cancer. Turning to the study itself: Overall, 18% of patients showed an objective response, while 25% to 35% attained disease control. Whole-study findings and limits: The best predictor of response was reported to be early blood T cell clone dynamics, with interferon-beta. Tumor-derived TCR clones expanded in blood after radiotherapy plus ipilimumab.

Clones were sequenced by immunoSEQ multiplex PCR, and TCRdb holds only the in-frame ones, with some missing. The profile shows some 40,000 clones, roughly four fifths of them singletons. This CDR3 has 14 residues. In germline, CDR1 is LNHDA, CDR2 SQIVND (reference sequence). V gave up 3 bases and J gave up 0 bases; unmatched junction bases: 0. This clone was detected only once. Antigen: not known. Focal radiation with ipilimumab CTLA-4 blockade was given to patients with chemo-refractory metastatic non-small-cell lung cancer. This receptor was obtained from a human donor with non-small cell lung cancer whose response to radiotherapy plus ipilimumab could not be evaluated. This sequence joins TRBV19 and TRBJ1-2; 8 bases fit TRBD1. The sequences come from peripheral blood, collected from a patient treated with radiotherapy plus ipilimumab. The CDR3 loop is CASSIRGPNYGYTF. CDR3 DNA: TGTGCCAGTAGTATCAGGGGGCCTAACTATGGCTACACCTTC.